These T cell receptor beta chains were read from a single sample in a study of CD8 T cells in Susac syndrome. Each CDR3 protein gets one entry after TCRdb re-called the immunoSEQ multiplex PCR reads with MiXCR. This sample has 250,000 to 300,000 distinct CDR3 sequences; 80% to 90% occur once, and the top ten carry about 0.11%. Sequencing was carried out using CD8+ T cells from PBMCs. Receptors originate from a human donor with multiple sclerosis. The CDR3 runs from the conserved cysteine through the conserved F or W. The order of the fields is D gene, J gene, V gene, clone size, CDR3 DNA, CDR3 protein. A D gene is named only where the DNA matches it firmly. Size is stated for part of the rows, as once, few or many counts, or as a class when the clone is expanded.

D: -
J: TRBJ1-1
V: TRBV6-5
size: -
DNA: TGTGCCAGCAGCCTAGTTGGGCTGGGGGGTCCTGAAGCTTTCTTT
CDR3: CASSLVGLGGPEAFF

D: -
J: TRBJ2-5
V: TRBV9
size: -
DNA: TGTGCCAGCAGCGTAGAGCCTCGGAGGGGCGGTGAGACCCAGTACTTC
CDR3: CASSVEPRRGGETQYF

D: TRBD1
J: TRBJ1-1
V: TRBV27
size: -
DNA: TGTGCCAGCAGTTTATGGGACAGGAGGGGTACTGAAGCTTTCTTT
CDR3: CASSLWDRRGTEAFF

D: -
J: TRBJ1-5
V: TRBV6-6
size: -
DNA: TGTGCCAGCTCGCATACGTCACAGAGGCGTCAGCCCCAGCATTTT
CDR3: CASSHTSQRRQPQHF

D: -
J: TRBJ2-4
V: TRBV30
size: -
DNA: TGTGCCTGGAGTAGGTGGCAGGGAACACTAGCCAAAAACATTCAGTACTTC
CDR3: CAWSRWQGTLAKNIQYF

D: -
J: TRBJ1-1
V: TRBV3-1
size: -
DNA: TGTGCCAGCAGCCAAGTGGGAGGGGGGGATGAAGCTTTCTTT
CDR3: CASSQVGGGDEAFF

D: -
J: TRBJ2-1
V: TRBV27
size: -
DNA: TGTGCCAGCAGTTACGGAGGAGGCCCCAGGAACAATGAGCAGTTCTTC
CDR3: CASSYGGGPRNNEQFF

D: TRBD2
J: TRBJ2-7
V: TRBV6-1
size: -
DNA: TGTGCCAGCAGTGAAGCAGCGGCCGGGACTAGAACCTACGAGCAGTACTTC
CDR3: CASSEAAAGTRTYEQYF

D: TRBD2
J: TRBJ2-1
V: TRBV14
size: -
DNA: TGTGCCAGCAGCCAAGATTGGCTAGCGGGAGCTTATGAGCAGTTCTTC
CDR3: CASSQDWLAGAYEQFF

D: -
J: TRBJ2-1
V: TRBV12-3/TRBV12-4
size: -
DNA: TGTGCCAGCAGCAAGTGGGGGAATGAGCAGTTCTTC
CDR3: CASSKWGNEQFF

D: TRBD2
J: TRBJ2-1
V: TRBV5-1
size: -
DNA: TGCGCCAGCAGCCCGACCCCGGGACTAGCGGGAGATAATGAGCAGTTCTTC
CDR3: CASSPTPGLAGDNEQFF

D: TRBD1
J: TRBJ2-4
V: TRBV27
size: -
DNA: TGTGCCAGCAGTCCCACTTTGACAGGGTTGAGGGGCATTCAGTACTTC
CDR3: CASSPTLTGLRGIQYF

D: TRBD1
J: TRBJ2-7
V: TRBV7-9
size: -
DNA: TGTGCCAGCAGCCAGACCGGGACAGGGAGATACGAGCAGTACTTC
CDR3: CASSQTGTGRYEQYF

D: TRBD1
J: TRBJ1-4
V: TRBV27
size: -
DNA: TGTGCCAGCAGTGCCACAGGGGGCGCGTGGGAAAAACTGTTTTTT
CDR3: CASSATGGAWEKLFF

D: TRBD1
J: TRBJ1-1
V: TRBV11-2
size: -
DNA: TGTGCCAGCAGCTTATCGTTAGCGGACAGGTTGAACACTGAAGCTTTCTTT
CDR3: CASSLSLADRLNTEAFF

D: -
J: TRBJ2-7
V: TRBV19
size: -
DNA: TGTGCCGGTAAGCAGGAAGGGGACGCGAAGGCCGAGCAGTACTTC
CDR3: CAGKQEGDAKAEQYF

D: -
J: TRBJ2-7
V: TRBV30
size: -
DNA: TGTGCCTGGATAGGTGAAGGCGGACCAGACCATTACGAGCAGTACTTC
CDR3: CAWIGEGGPDHYEQYF

D: -
J: TRBJ1-2
V: TRBV11-3
size: -
DNA: TGTGCCAGCAGCTTGTTAGAGGACTATGGCTACACCTTC
CDR3: CASSLLEDYGYTF

D: -
J: TRBJ2-1
V: TRBV28
size: -
DNA: TGTGCCAGCAGTTCCGCCGGACTATCCCTTATCAATGAGCAGTTCTTC
CDR3: CASSSAGLSLINEQFF

D: TRBD2
J: TRBJ2-3
V: TRBV4-1
size: -
DNA: TGCGCCAGCAGCCAAACTAGCGGGACGACTTCTTGGAGCACAGATACGCAGTATTTT
CDR3: CASSQTSGTTSWSTDTQYF

D: -
J: TRBJ2-1
V: TRBV5-6
size: -
DNA: TGTGCCAGCAGCTTGACCTACAGGCTCCCCAATTCCTACAATGAGCAGTTCTTC
CDR3: CASSLTYRLPNSYNEQFF

D: -
J: TRBJ2-3
V: TRBV7-6
size: -
DNA: TGTGCCAGCAGCGGTGACAGGCGCACAGATACGCAGTATTTT
CDR3: CASSGDRRTDTQYF

D: -
J: TRBJ2-5
V: TRBV7-9
size: once
DNA: TGTGCCAGCAGCTTATTTGTCGGGGGTTTACAAGAGACCCAGTACTTC
CDR3: CASSLFVGGLQETQYF

D: -
J: TRBJ1-2
V: TRBV24-1
size: once
DNA: TGTGCCACCAGCCGGGACAAGGAAAGCTACACCTTC
CDR3: CATSRDKESYTF

D: -
J: TRBJ2-2
V: TRBV1
size: -
DNA: TGCACCAGCAGCCAAGAAAGGGCACTAGCGGAAAACACCGGGGAGCTGTTTTTT
CDR3: CTSSQERALAENTGELFF

D: -
J: TRBJ1-2
V: TRBV7-2
size: few
DNA: TGTGCCAGCAGCTACGGAAAGCTCTATGGCTACACCTTC
CDR3: CASSYGKLYGYTF

D: -
J: TRBJ2-2
V: TRBV11-2
size: -
DNA: TGTGCCAGCAGCTCCCCGTACGGGAACGGGGAGCTGTTTTTT
CDR3: CASSSPYGNGELFF

D: TRBD2
J: TRBJ2-7
V: TRBV27
size: -
DNA: TGTGCCAGCAGTCCCCGGAGCGGGAGCCTCTCCTACGAGCAGTACTTC
CDR3: CASSPRSGSLSYEQYF

D: -
J: TRBJ1-1
V: TRBV9
size: -
DNA: TGTGCCAGCGGTACGACAGGACGGAACACTGAAGCTTTCTTT
CDR3: CASGTTGRNTEAFF

D: -
J: TRBJ2-6
V: TRBV20-1
size: once
DNA: TGCAGTGCTACGTCGCGGGCTGGGGCCAACGTCCTGACTTTC
CDR3: CSATSRAGANVLTF

D: -
J: TRBJ2-2
V: TRBV5-1
size: -
DNA: TGCGCCAGCAGCTTGGCTCTTGGTCCCGGGGAGCTGTTTTTT
CDR3: CASSLALGPGELFF

D: -
J: TRBJ2-3
V: TRBV7-9
size: -
DNA: TGTGCCAGCAGCGGCGGTAATTTAGGAGATACGCAGTATTTT
CDR3: CASSGGNLGDTQYF

D: -
J: TRBJ1-1
V: TRBV7-2
size: -
DNA: TGTGCCAGCAGCTTAGCTGGACCAATGAACACTGAAGCTTTCTTT
CDR3: CASSLAGPMNTEAFF

D: -
J: TRBJ2-1
V: TRBV6-5
size: few
DNA: TGTGCCAGCAGTTACTCGGAAAGGAGAAATGAGCAGTTCTTC
CDR3: CASSYSERRNEQFF

D: TRBD2
J: TRBJ2-7
V: TRBV6-5
size: -
DNA: TGTGCCAGCAGTTACTCGAAAGGACTAGCCCTCCACGAGCAGTACTTC
CDR3: CASSYSKGLALHEQYF

D: -
J: TRBJ2-7
V: TRBV6-2/TRBV6-3
size: -
DNA: TGTGCCAGCAGTTACGGGCGGGACGAGCAGTACTTC
CDR3: CASSYGRDEQYF

D: TRBD2
J: TRBJ2-1
V: TRBV29-1
size: -
DNA: TGCAGCGTTGATCTTCAGTCCCATCTAGCGGGAGGGCCTGAACATGAGCAGTTCTTC
CDR3: CSVDLQSHLAGGPEHEQFF

D: -
J: TRBJ2-7
V: TRBV9
size: -
DNA: TGTGACAGCAGCGTAGGGCTGGTGAGTCGGAACTCCTACGAGCAGTACTTC
CDR3: CDSSVGLVSRNSYEQYF

D: -
J: TRBJ1-2
V: TRBV10-3
size: -
DNA: TGTGCCACGGGGGGCCTGAATTATGGCTACACCTTC
CDR3: CATGGLNYGYTF

D: -
J: TRBJ1-1
V: TRBV2
size: -
DNA: TGTGCTGTTACGGTGAACACTGAAGCTTTCTTT
CDR3: CAVTVNTEAFF

D: -
J: TRBJ2-1
V: TRBV20-1
size: -
DNA: TGCAGTGCTACACAGGGAAACTCCTACAATGAGCAGTTCTTC
CDR3: CSATQGNSYNEQFF

D: -
J: TRBJ2-7
V: TRBV5-1
size: -
DNA: TGCGCCAGCAGCTTTACAGGAGTGTACTACGAGCAGTACTTC
CDR3: CASSFTGVYYEQYF

D: TRBD1
J: TRBJ2-2
V: TRBV7-9
size: -
DNA: TGTGCCAGCAGCTTCCCCGGGACAGGGTCTACCGGGGAGCTGTTTTTT
CDR3: CASSFPGTGSTGELFF

D: TRBD2
J: TRBJ2-5
V: TRBV4-2
size: -
DNA: TGTGCCAGCAGCCATGACGGACTAGATAAGAGTGGGACCCAGTACTTC
CDR3: CASSHDGLDKSGTQYF

D: -
J: TRBJ2-7
V: TRBV4-1
size: -
DNA: TGCGCCAGCAGCCAAGTGGGGCTAGCCCCCTACGAGCAGTACTTC
CDR3: CASSQVGLAPYEQYF

D: TRBD1
J: TRBJ2-4
V: TRBV30
size: -
DNA: TGTGCCTGGGGGACAGGGCTAGCCAAAAACATTCAGTACTTC
CDR3: CAWGTGLAKNIQYF

D: -
J: TRBJ2-2
V: TRBV29-1
size: -
DNA: TGCAGCGCCGAGGATTCTGAGACGGAGAACACCGGGGAGCTGTTTTTT
CDR3: CSAEDSETENTGELFF

D: TRBD2
J: TRBJ2-3
V: TRBV14
size: -
DNA: TGTGCCAGCAGCCGAGTTAGCGGGATCACAGATACGCAGTATTTT
CDR3: CASSRVSGITDTQYF

D: -
J: TRBJ2-3
V: TRBV6-5
size: -
DNA: TGTGCCAGCAGTTACACTCGGGACCCTTCTAGCACAGATACGCAGTATTTT
CDR3: CASSYTRDPSSTDTQYF

D: -
J: TRBJ1-3
V: TRBV30
size: -
DNA: TGTGCCTGGGACAAAGGGGAAAACACCATATATTTT
CDR3: CAWDKGENTIYF

D: TRBD1
J: TRBJ1-1
V: TRBV28
size: once
DNA: TGTGCCAGCACCATACAGGGGCCGAACACTGAAGCTTTCTTT
CDR3: CASTIQGPNTEAFF

D: -
J: TRBJ2-7
V: TRBV5-1
size: -
DNA: TGCGCCAGCAGCTTGAGCGTAGACTCCTACGAGCAGTACTTC
CDR3: CASSLSVDSYEQYF

D: -
J: TRBJ2-7
V: TRBV13
size: -
DNA: TGTGCCAGCAGCTCGGCGGACAGTTACGAGCAGTACTTC
CDR3: CASSSADSYEQYF

D: TRBD2
J: TRBJ2-5
V: TRBV7-6
size: -
DNA: TGTGCCAGCAGCTCAGGGACTAGCGGGAGGGAGACCCAGTACTTC
CDR3: CASSSGTSGRETQYF

D: -
J: TRBJ2-1
V: TRBV14
size: -
DNA: TGTGCCAGCAGCCAAGGTTTGTGGGCTGAGCAGTTCTTC
CDR3: CASSQGLWAEQFF

D: -
J: TRBJ2-2
V: TRBV6-5
size: -
DNA: TGTGCCAGGGGCGAGGACCCGAACACCGGGGAGCTGTTTTTT
CDR3: CARGEDPNTGELFF

D: -
J: TRBJ1-2
V: TRBV24-1
size: -
DNA: TGTGCCACCAGTGACCACTATGGCTACACCTTC
CDR3: CATSDHYGYTF

D: -
J: TRBJ2-7
V: TRBV7-8
size: once
DNA: TGTGCCAGCAGCTTAGGGCCCCGGGTTGCGAGCGAGCAGTACTTC
CDR3: CASSLGPRVASEQYF